This T cell receptor beta chain was recovered during a study of control samples from healthy donors and cancer patients (dated by TCRdb to 2020 to 2022). The receptor library was made with the immunoSEQ multiplex PCR assay. TCRdb's version of the immuneACCESS table is confined to in-frame rearrangements and falls short of the full clone set. An unresolved V gene accounts for under half of the shortfall where checked; the remainder is of unknown origin. Here the sample has under 200,000 clones; approximately 94% occur a single time. The ten largest clonotypes hold less than 15% of the sample. V is pruned by 10 bases and J by 7 bases, leaving 18 bases of the junction without a gene match. There are 16 amino acids in the CDR3, from cysteine to phenylalanine inclusive. Of all the DNA, just the CDR3 is kept, 48 bases in frame from base 1. Via the germline V gene (reference sequence), CDR1 is LNHDA and CDR2 SQIVND.

For this clone: Its antigen is unknown. No much larger clone exists at a distance of one base, and base qualities are not known.

The sample taken for sequencing was PBMCs. This chain is built from TRBV19 and TRBJ2-2, with 7 central nucleotides matching TRBD2. The source is a man in his sixties with colorectal cancer. The DNA is TGTGCCACGGCCGGAGGCGGCCAGGGAGGGAGCGGGGAGCTGTTTTTT. Its translation reads: CATAGGGQGGSGELFF.